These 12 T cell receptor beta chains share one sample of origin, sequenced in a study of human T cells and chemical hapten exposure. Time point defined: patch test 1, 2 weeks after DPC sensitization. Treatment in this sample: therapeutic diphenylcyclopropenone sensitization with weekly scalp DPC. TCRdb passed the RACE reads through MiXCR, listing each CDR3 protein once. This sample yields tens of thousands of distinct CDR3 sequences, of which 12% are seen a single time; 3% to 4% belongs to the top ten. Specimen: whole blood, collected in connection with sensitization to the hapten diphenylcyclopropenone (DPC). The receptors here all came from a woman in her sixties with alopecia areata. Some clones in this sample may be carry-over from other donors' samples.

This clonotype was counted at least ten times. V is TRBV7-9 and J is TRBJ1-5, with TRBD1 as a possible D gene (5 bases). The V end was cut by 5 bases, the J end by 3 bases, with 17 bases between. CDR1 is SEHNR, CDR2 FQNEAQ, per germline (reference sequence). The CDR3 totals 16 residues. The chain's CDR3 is CASSPAGLGVNQPQHF. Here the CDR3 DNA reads TGTGCCAGCAGCCCCGCCGGTTTAGGGGTCAATCAGCCCCAGCATTTT. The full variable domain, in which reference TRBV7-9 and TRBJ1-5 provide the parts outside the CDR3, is DTGVSQNPRHKITKRGQNVTFRCDPISEHNRLYWYRQTLGQGPEFLTYFQNEAQLEKSRLLSDRFSAERPKGSFSTLEIQRTEQGDSAMYLCASSPAGLGVNQPQHFGDGTRLSIL.

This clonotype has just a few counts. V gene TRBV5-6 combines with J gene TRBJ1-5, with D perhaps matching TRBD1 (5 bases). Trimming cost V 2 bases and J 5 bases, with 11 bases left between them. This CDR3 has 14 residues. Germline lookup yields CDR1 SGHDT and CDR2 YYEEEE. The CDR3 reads CASSFWGIHQPQHF. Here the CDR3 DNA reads TGTGCCAGCAGCTTCTGGGGGATCCATCAGCCCCAGCATTTT.

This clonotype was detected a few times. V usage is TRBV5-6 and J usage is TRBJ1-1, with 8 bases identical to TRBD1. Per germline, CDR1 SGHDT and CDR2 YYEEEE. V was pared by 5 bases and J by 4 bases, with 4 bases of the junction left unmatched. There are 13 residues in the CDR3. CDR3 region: CASRMDRVTEAFF. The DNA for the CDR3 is TGTGCCAGCAGAATGGACAGGGTCACTGAAGCTTTCTTT.

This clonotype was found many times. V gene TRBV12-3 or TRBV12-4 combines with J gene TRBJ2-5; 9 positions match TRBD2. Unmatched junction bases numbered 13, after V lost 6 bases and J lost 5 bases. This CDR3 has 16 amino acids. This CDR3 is CASSPGLAPGVETQYF. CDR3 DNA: TGTGCCAGCAGCCCGGGACTAGCCCCGGGGGTGGAGACCCAGTACTTC.

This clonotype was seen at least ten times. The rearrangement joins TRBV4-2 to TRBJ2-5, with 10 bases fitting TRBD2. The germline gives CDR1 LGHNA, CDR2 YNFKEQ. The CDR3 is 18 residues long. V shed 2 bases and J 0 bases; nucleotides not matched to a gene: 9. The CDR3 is CASSQNLAGERYQETQYF. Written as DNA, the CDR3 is TGTGCCAGCAGCCAAAACCTAGCGGGGGAGAGGTACCAAGAGACCCAGTACTTC.

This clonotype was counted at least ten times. CDR3 sequence reads: CASSGVCPRQGKDTGELFF. The CDR3 DNA reads as TGTGCCAGCAGCGGAGTTTGCCCTCGACAGGGGAAGGACACCGGGGAGCTGTTTTTT. V usage is TRBV21-1 and J usage is TRBJ2-2; TRBD1, the table's D call, was not compared with the DNA. TRBV21-1 is reported as a pseudogene. This CDR3 is built from 19 residues.

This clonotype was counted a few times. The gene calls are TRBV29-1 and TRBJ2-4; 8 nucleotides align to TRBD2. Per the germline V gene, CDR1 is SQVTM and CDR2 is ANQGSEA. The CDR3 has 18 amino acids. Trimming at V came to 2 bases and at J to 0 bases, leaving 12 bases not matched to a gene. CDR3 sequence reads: CSVEKFTSGDLAKNIQYF. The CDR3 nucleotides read TGCAGCGTTGAAAAGTTTACTAGCGGTGATCTAGCCAAAAACATTCAGTACTTC.

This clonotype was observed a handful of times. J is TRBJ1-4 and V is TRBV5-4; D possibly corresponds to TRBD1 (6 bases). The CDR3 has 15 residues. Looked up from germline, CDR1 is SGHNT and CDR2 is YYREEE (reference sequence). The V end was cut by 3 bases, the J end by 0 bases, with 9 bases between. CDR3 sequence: CASSSSGATNEKLFF. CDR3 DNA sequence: TGTGCCAGCAGCTCCTCAGGGGCAACTAATGAAAAACTGTTTTTT.

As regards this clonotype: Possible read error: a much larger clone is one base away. CDR3 region: CASRLLAEYYEQYF. For the CDR3, the DNA is TGTGCCAGCAGACTACTAGCGGAGTACTACGAGCAGTACTTC. The chain couples TRBV6-6 to TRBJ2-7; TRBD2 matches 8 bases. Trimming took 6 bases from V and 3 from J; bases not matched to a gene: 7. Germline V lookup: CDR1 MNHNY, CDR2 SVGAGI (reference sequence). This CDR3 comprises 14 residues.

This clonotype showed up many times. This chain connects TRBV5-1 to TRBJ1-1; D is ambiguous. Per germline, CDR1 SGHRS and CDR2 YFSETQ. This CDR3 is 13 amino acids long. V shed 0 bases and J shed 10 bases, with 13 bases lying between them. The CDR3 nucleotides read TGCGCCAGCAGCTTGGCCGAGGCGGCCTCAGCTTTCTTT. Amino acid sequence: CASSLAEAASAFF.

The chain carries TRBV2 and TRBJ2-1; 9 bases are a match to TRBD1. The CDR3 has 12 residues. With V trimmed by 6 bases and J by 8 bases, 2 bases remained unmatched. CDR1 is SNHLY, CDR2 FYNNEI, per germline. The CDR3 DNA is TGTGCCAGCAGGGACAGGGGAGATGAGCAGTTCTTC. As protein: CASRDRGDEQFF. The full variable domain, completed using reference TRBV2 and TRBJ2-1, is EPEVTQTPSHQVTQMGQEVILRCVPISNHLYFYWYRQILGQKVEFLVSFYNNEISEKSEIFDDQFSVERPDGSNFTLKIRSTKLEDSAMYFCASRDRGDEQFFGPGTRLTVL.

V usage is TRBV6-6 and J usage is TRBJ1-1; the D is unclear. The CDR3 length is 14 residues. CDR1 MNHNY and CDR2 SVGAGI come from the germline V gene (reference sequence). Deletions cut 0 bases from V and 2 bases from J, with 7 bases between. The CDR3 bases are TGTGCCAGCAGTTACTCGACACTTAACACTGAAGCTTTCTTT. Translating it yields CASSYSTLNTEAFF.